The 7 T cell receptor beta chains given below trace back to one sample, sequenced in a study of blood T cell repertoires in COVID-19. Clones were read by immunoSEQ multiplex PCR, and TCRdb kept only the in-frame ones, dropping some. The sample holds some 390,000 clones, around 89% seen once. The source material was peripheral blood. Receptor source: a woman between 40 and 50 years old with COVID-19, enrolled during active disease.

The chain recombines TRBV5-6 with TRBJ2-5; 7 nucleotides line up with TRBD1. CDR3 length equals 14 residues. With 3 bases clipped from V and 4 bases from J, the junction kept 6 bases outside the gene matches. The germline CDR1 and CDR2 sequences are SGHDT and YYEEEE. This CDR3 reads CASSYTGERETQYF. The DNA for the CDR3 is TGTGCCAGCAGCTACACAGGGGAGCGAGAGACCCAGTACTTC.

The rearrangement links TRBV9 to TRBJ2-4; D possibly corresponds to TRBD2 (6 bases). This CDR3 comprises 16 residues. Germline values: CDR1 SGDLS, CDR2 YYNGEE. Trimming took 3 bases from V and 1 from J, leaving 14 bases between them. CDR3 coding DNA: TGTGCCAGCAGCGCGGGACTGGGGGACGCCAAAAACATTCAGTACTTC. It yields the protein CASSAGLGDAKNIQYF.

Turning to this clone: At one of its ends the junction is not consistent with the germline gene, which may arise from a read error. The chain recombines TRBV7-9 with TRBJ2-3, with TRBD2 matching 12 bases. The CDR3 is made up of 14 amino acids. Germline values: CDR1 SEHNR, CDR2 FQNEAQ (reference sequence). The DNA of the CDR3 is TGTGCCAGCAGCCTAGCGGGGGGGCGAGAGGCGCAGTATTTT. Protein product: CASSLAGGREAQYF.

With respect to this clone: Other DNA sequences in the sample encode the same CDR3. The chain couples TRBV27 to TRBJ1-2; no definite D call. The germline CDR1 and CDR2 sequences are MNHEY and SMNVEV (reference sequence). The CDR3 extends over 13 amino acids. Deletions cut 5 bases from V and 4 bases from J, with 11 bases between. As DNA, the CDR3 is TGTGCCAGCAGTCTGAGGGCAGGCTATGGCTACACCTTC. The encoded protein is CASSLRAGYGYTF.

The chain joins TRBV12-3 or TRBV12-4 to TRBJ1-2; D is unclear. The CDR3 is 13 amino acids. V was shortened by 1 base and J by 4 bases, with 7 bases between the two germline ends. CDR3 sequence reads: CASSLGGLYGYTF. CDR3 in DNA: TGTGCCAGCAGTTTAGGAGGCCTCTATGGCTACACCTTC.

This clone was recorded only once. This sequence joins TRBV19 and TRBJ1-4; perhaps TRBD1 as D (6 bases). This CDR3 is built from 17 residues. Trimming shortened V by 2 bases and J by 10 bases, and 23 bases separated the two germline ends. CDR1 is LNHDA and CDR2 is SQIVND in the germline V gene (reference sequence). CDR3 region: CASSIKSGAHLARKLFF. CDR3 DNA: TGTGCCAGTAGTATAAAGTCAGGGGCACATCTTGCCCGAAAACTGTTTTTT.

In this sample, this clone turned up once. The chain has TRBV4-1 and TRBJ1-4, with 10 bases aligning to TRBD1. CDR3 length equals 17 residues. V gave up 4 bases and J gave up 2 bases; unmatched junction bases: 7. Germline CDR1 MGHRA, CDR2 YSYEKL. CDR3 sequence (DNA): TGCGCCAGCAGCCTCCGGGACAGGGGAGCTACTAATGAAAAACTGTTTTTT. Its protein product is CASSLRDRGATNEKLFF.